This T cell receptor (beta chain) is drawn from a study of T cells in Graves' hyperthyroidism and ophthalmopathy. V lost 6 bases and J lost 6, with 18 bases in between. CDR3 length: 14 amino acids. Per the germline V gene, CDR1 is SNHLY and CDR2 is FYNNEI. TCR beta CDR3 sequences were amplified from RNA transcripts. The TCR CDR3 first-round RT-PCR relied on the HTBI primer set. Using its own MiXCR run on the multiplex PCR reads, TCRdb lists one record per CDR3 protein. The sample holds about 320,000 distinct CDR3 sequences, roughly 15% seen once. Study-wide results and limits: With a median lead of around 6.7 months before onset, the model predicted ophthalmopathy.

It was considered stable Graves' hyperthyroidism when ophthalmopathy did not progress within 18 months. Fresh peripheral blood, roughly 10 ml, was the source of the PBMCs. This clonotype has only a few counts. Its antigen is currently unknown. Sequencing was done on a sample of blood. The gene calls are TRBV2 and TRBJ2-7, with D maybe TRBD2 (6 bases). This clonotype was sampled from a man aged 30 to 39 with Graves' hyperthyroidism. The CDR3 bases are TGTGCCAGCAGCGTTGCCCGCGGGGAAGGCGAGCAGTACTTC. It translates to CASSVARGEGEQYF.